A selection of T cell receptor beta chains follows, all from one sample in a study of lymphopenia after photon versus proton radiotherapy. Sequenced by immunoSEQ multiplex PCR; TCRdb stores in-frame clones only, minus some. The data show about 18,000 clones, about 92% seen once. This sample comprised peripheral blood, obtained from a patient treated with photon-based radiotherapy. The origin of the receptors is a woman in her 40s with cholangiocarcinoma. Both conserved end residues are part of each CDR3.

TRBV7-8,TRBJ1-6,CASSLQGAQNSPLHF
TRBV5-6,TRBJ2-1,CASRTRTTSSYNEQFF
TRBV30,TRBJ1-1,CAWSQSNTEAFF
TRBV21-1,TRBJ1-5,CASSKTGQAANQPQHF
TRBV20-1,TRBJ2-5,CSAPKETQYF
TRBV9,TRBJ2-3,CASSGGDIVEGDTQYF
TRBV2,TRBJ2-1,CASSTNDNEQFF
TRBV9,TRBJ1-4,CASSRTGVKEKLFF
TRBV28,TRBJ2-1,CASSTNGRLDTDYNEQFF
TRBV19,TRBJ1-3,CATSGTGMDRTGNTIYF
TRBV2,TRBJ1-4,CASSDIGVEKLFF
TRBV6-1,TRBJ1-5,CASSDPGGAGNQPQHF
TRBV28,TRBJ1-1,CASPEQGEEAFF
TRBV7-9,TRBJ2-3,CASSAKTSGARRGTDTQYF
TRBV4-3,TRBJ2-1,CASSQIVGSGYNEQFF
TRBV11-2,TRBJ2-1,CASSLGRQNEQFF
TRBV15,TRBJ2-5,CATSRDWTGEETQYF
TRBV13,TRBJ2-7,CASSPGTSGSSYEQYF
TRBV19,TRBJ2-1,CASSIAKRGDNEQFF
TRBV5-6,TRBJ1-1,CASSLQQGRGAFF
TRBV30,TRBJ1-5,CAWDRKGDYQPQHF
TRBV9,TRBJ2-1,CASSVDGTSGVSSYNEQFF
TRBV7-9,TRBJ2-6,CASSRQDIASGANVLTF
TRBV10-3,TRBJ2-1,CAISDGTWDEQFF
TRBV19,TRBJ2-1,CASSRTVSGEQFF
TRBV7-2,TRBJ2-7,CASSDQTGSNEQYF
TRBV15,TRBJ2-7,CATSSRTSGAEQYF
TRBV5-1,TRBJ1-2,CASSLGSGTNYGYTF
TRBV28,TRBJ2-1,CASSYRENNEQFF
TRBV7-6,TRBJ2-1,CASSLGLGAGVLGSYNEQFF
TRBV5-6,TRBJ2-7,CASSFSRYEQYF
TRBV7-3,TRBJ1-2,CASSSSGQGGYTF
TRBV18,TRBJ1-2,CASSPGQGHYGYTF
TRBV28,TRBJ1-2,CASSEPTGENYGYTF
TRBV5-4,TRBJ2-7,CASSLLEREWDKHF
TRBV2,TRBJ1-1,CASSGVREDSEAFF
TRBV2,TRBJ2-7,CASTVGPNYEQYF
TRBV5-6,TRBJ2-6,CASSPRGAGANVLTF
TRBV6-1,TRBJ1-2,CASSDRDRGGYTF
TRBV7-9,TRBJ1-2,CASSLSGSEVAGNGYTF
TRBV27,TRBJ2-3,CASSLAKNDREGTDTQYF
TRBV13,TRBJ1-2,CASSFTGTDTNYGYTF
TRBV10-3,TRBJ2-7,CAIWDPGVHEQYF
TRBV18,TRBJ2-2,CASSPVRELGTGELFF
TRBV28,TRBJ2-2,CASSFKGVHTGELFF
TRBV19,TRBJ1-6,CASSPSTEGWGSPLHF
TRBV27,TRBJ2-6,CASSSHRDLSPVSGANVLTF
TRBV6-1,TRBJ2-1,CASSEAYNWYNEQFF
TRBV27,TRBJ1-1,CASSLTRGGTEAFF
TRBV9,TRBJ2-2,CASSSQPGPNTGELFF
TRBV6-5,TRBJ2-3,CASSAQDRITDTQYF
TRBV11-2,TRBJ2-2,CASSSGVGDRELFF
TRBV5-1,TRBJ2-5,CASSMTGGETQYF
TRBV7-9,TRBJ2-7,CASSLDRTGGDEQYF